Shown below are 13 T cell receptor beta chains from a single sample sequenced in a study of cytomegalovirus exposure and HLA in healthy donors. Here immunoSEQ multiplex PCR was the method, and the copy in TCRdb shows in-frame clones only, minus some. Of 150,000 to 200,000 clones in the sample, 80% to 85% were seen once. Specimen: PBMCs. These receptors were collected from a man aged 30 to 39 in good health and CMV-seropositive.

The V call is TRBV4-3, the J call TRBJ2-1; 7 bases align to TRBD1. The V gene end was trimmed by 0 bases and the J gene end by 3 bases; junction bases not matched to a gene: 5. The V gene's germline CDR1 is LGHNA and CDR2 YSLEER. The CDR3 is made up of 16 amino acids. CDR3 bases: TGCGCCAGCAGCCAAGATAAGGGGGCCAACTACAATGAGCAGTTCTTC. This gives the protein CASSQDKGANYNEQFF.

This clone was observed a few times. The rearrangement uses TRBV27 and TRBJ1-2, with TRBD1 as a possible D gene (5 bases). CDR1 MNHEY and CDR2 SMNVEV come from the germline V gene (reference sequence). V was shortened by 1 base and J by 4 bases, with 10 bases between the two germline ends. The CDR3 length is 14 residues. The CDR3 DNA sequence: TGTGCCAGCAGTTTATTCCAGGGAAGCTATGGCTACACCTTC. This gives the protein CASSLFQGSYGYTF.

The genes are TRBV18 and TRBJ2-7, with 10 bases fitting TRBD2. Germline CDR1 reads KGHSH; CDR2 reads LQKENI. There are 15 residues in the CDR3. After removal of 6 bases from V and 2 bases from J, the junction contained 7 bases not matched to a gene. CDR3 bases: TGTGCCAGCTCCGGGGGACTAGCGAGCACCTACGAGCAGTACTTC. Translation: CASSGGLASTYEQYF.

This clone was counted many times. The rearrangement uses TRBV27 and TRBJ2-7, with TRBD2 matching over 8 bases. V dropped 5 bases and J dropped 3; count of bases not matched to a gene: 6. CDR1 is MNHEY, CDR2 SMNVEV, per germline (reference sequence). There are 14 residues in the CDR3. DNA of the CDR3: TGTGCCAGCAGTCCCGGGACTAGAGGCTACGAGCAGTACTTC. Translating gives CASSPGTRGYEQYF.

The gene calls are TRBV30 and TRBJ2-5, with TRBD1 matching over 10 bases. The DNA end is a closer match to TRBJ2-7, so the J assignment may be wrong. CDR1 and CDR2 from the germline V gene are GTSNPN and SVGIG (reference sequence). CDR3 length equals 13 residues. CDR3 nucleotides: TGTGCCTGGTCCGGGACAGGGGACTACGAGCAGTACTTC. It is translated as CAWSGTGDYEQYF.

The chain recombines TRBV9 with TRBJ2-1, with D perhaps TRBD2 (6 bases). V shed 0 bases and J shed 7 bases, with 11 bases lying between them. The CDR3 has 14 amino acids. Germline V lookup: CDR1 SGDLS, CDR2 YYNGEE. CDR3 sequence (DNA): TGTGCCAGCAGCGTAGGACCGGGGACTAATGAGCAGTTCTTC. Translated, it gives CASSVGPGTNEQFF. Together with reference TRBV9 and TRBJ2-1, the CDR3 gives the full variable domain: DSGVTQTPKHLITATGQRVTLRCSPRSGDLSVYWYQQSLDQGLQFLIQYYNGEERAKGNILERFSAQQFPDLHSELNLSSLELGDSALYFCASSVGPGTNEQFFGPGTRLTVL.

This chain links TRBV30 with TRBJ2-3; no clear D. Germline lookup yields CDR1 GTSNPN and CDR2 SVGIG (reference sequence). V lost 3 bases to trimming and J lost 6 bases, with 4 bases between them. This CDR3 has 10 residues. The CDR3 DNA follows: TGTGCCTGGAGAGCGGATACGCAGTATTTT. This codes for CAWRADTQYF.

The genes are TRBV19 and TRBJ2-6, with D perhaps matching TRBD2 (5 bases). CDR1 and CDR2 (germline): LNHDA, SQIVND (reference sequence). The CDR3 has 17 amino acids. Trimming cost V 5 bases and J 2 bases, with 16 bases left between them. The CDR3 loop is CASSPPASYTGANVLTF. CDR3 nucleotide sequence: TGTGCCAGTAGTCCGCCGGCTAGCTACACTGGGGCCAACGTCCTGACTTTC.

Note on this clone: The sample has other DNA sequences that encode this CDR3 too. This chain joins TRBV9 and TRBJ1-3; 8 nucleotides agree with TRBD1. The length of the CDR3 is 15 residues. J lost 1 base, V lost 1 base, and 1 base had no gene match. Germline values: CDR1 SGDLS, CDR2 YYNGEE. CDR3 residues: CASSVRQGSGNTIYF. The DNA of the CDR3 is TGTGCCAGCAGCGTAAGACAGGGGTCTGGAAACACCATATATTTT.

The chain recombines TRBV11-2 with TRBJ2-5; D unresolved. In germline, CDR1 is SGHAT, CDR2 FQNNGV. V lost 4 bases and J lost 2, with 17 bases in between. The CDR3 is 16 residues long. The CDR3 spells CASSSSTSEKQETQYF. CDR3 nucleotides: TGTGCCAGCAGCTCCTCGACCTCGGAGAAACAAGAGACCCAGTACTTC. Full variable domain (outside the CDR3, taken from reference TRBV11-2 and TRBJ2-5): EAGVAQSPRYKIIEKRQSVAFWCNPISGHATLYWYQQILGQGPKLLIQFQNNGVVDDSQLPKDRFSAERLKGVDSTLKIQPAKLEDSAVYLCASSSSTSEKQETQYFGPGTRLLVL.

This clone was seen only once. The rearrangement uses TRBV6-1 and TRBJ2-5; 7 nucleotides agree with TRBD1. From germline, CDR1 is MNHNS and CDR2 SASEGT. The CDR3 length is 12 residues. With V trimmed by 5 bases and J by 4 bases, 1 base remained unmatched. As DNA, the CDR3 is TGTGCCAGCAGTCGGACAGGAGAGACCCAGTACTTC. This gives the protein CASSRTGETQYF.

V usage is TRBV4-2 and J usage is TRBJ1-1; D might be TRBD1 (6 bases). The germline CDR1 and CDR2 sequences are LGHNA and YNFKEQ. The CDR3 has 14 residues. V lost 0 bases and J lost 3, with 8 bases in between. The CDR3, as DNA: TGTGCCAGCAGCCAAGAGGACAGAGACACTGAAGCTTTCTTT. It is translated as CASSQEDRDTEAFF.

This chain uses TRBV7-8 with TRBJ2-7; TRBD2 is a possible D gene (6 bases). Looked up from germline, CDR1 is SGHVS and CDR2 is FQNEAQ. The CDR3 has 15 amino acids. Trimming took 1 base from V and 7 from J, leaving 17 bases between them. CDR3 DNA: TGTGCCAGCAGCTTAGAAGGTGGGAGGCCCCGGGAGCAGTACTTC. Amino acids: CASSLEGGRPREQYF. The full variable domain, in which reference TRBV7-8 and TRBJ2-7 provide the parts outside the CDR3, is GAGVSQSPRYKVAKRGQDVALRCDPISGHVSLFWYQQALGQGPEFLTYFQNEAQLDKSGLPSDRFFAERPEGSVSTLKIQRTQQEDSAVYLCASSLEGGRPREQYFGPGTRLTVT.